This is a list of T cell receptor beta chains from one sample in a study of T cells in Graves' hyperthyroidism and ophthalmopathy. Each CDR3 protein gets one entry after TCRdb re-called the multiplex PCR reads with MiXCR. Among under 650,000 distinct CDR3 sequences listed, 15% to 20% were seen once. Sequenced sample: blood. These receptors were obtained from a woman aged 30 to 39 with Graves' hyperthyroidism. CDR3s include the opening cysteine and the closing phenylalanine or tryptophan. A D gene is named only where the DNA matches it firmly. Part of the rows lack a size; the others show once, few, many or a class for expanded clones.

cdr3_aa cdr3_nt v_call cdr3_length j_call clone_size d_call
CASSQGDNGRARNEQFF TGCGCCAGCAGCCAAGGGGACAACGGGAGGGCACGGAATGAGCAGTTCTTC TRBV4-1 17 TRBJ2-1 . TRBD2
CASSLGWVYEQFF TGTGCCAGCAGCTTAGGTTGGGTCTATGAGCAGTTCTTC TRBV11-3 13 TRBJ2-1 many .
CASQQGLAGAYEQYF TGTGCCAGCCAGCAGGGACTAGCGGGGGCCTACGAGCAGTACTTC TRBV12-3/TRBV12-4 15 TRBJ2-7 few TRBD2
CASSTGVGGHNEQFF TGTGCCAGTAGTACAGGGGTTGGGGGACACAATGAGCAGTTCTTC TRBV19 15 TRBJ2-1 many .
CASSPNRDTYNEQFF TGTGCCAGCAGCCCTAACAGGGATACCTACAATGAGCAGTTCTTC TRBV7-2 15 TRBJ2-1 many .
CATHGGIWTGELFF TGTGCCACCCACGGTGGTATTTGGACCGGGGAGCTGTTTTTT TRBV28 14 TRBJ2-2 once .
CSAPPAGFASGRNEQFF TGCAGTGCTCCCCCCGCGGGCTTTGCTAGCGGGAGAAATGAGCAGTTCTTC TRBV20-1 17 TRBJ2-1 many TRBD2
CSARDILDEQYF TGCAGTGCTAGGGACATACTGGACGAGCAGTACTTC TRBV20-1 12 TRBJ2-7 few .
CASSSTGLSNQPQHF TGTGCCAGCAGTTCGACAGGACTTAGCAATCAGCCCCAGCATTTT TRBV12-3/TRBV12-4 15 TRBJ1-5 many .
CATPPGLANVLNEQFF TGTGCCACCCCCCCGGGACTAGCGAATGTCTTGAATGAGCAGTTCTTC TRBV12-3/TRBV12-4 16 TRBJ2-1 many TRBD2
CASTRRSGDEQFF TGTGCCAGTACTAGGAGGTCGGGCGATGAGCAGTTCTTC TRBV28 13 TRBJ2-1 many .
CSVDRQGTGELFF TGCAGCGTTGACCGACAGGGGACCGGGGAGCTGTTTTTT TRBV29-1 13 TRBJ2-2 few TRBD1
CAWSASAGLDYEQYF TGTGCCTGGAGTGCAAGTGCAGGGTTGGACTACGAGCAGTACTTC TRBV30 15 TRBJ2-7 . .
CAWATRWGEQFF TGTGCCTGGGCGACCAGGTGGGGTGAGCAGTTCTTC TRBV30 12 TRBJ2-1 many .
CASSLAQGEPATDTQYF TGTGCCAGCAGCTTAGCTCAGGGAGAACCAGCAACAGATACGCAGTATTTT TRBV11-3 17 TRBJ2-3 many .
CASSPPSQGADTQYF TGTGCCAGCTCACCACCCTCCCAGGGCGCAGATACGCAGTATTTT TRBV18 15 TRBJ2-3 . .
CASSTWGTGDLLETQYF TGTGCCAGCAGTACATGGGGGACAGGGGACCTTCTTGAGACCCAGTACTTC TRBV28 17 TRBJ2-5 once TRBD1
CASRLTPPGDTQYF TGTGCCAGCAGACTGACTCCCCCAGGAGATACGCAGTATTTT TRBV28 14 TRBJ2-3 many .
CASSLSRMVEKLFF TGTGCCAGCAGTTTATCTCGAATGGTTGAAAAACTGTTTTTT TRBV27 14 TRBJ1-4 few .
CASSTGLAGSEQYF TGTGCCAGCAGCACGGGACTAGCGGGAAGCGAGCAGTACTTC TRBV7-2 14 TRBJ2-7 . TRBD2
CASSILGIGETQYF TGTGCCAGTAGTATTTTGGGGATAGGAGAGACCCAGTACTTC TRBV19 14 TRBJ2-5 few .
CASSYPDGAFYEQYF TGTGCCAGCAGTTACCCTGACGGTGCTTTTTACGAGCAGTACTTC TRBV6-2/TRBV6-3 15 TRBJ2-7 few .
CSAKTLAGKSYNEQFF TGCAGTGCTAAGACACTAGCGGGAAAATCCTACAATGAGCAGTTCTTC TRBV20-1 16 TRBJ2-1 . TRBD2
CASSQNQGAQETQYF TGTGCCAGCAGTCAAAATCAGGGGGCTCAAGAGACCCAGTACTTC TRBV2 15 TRBJ2-5 . TRBD1
CASTPPGTGADTQYF TGTGCCAGCACCCCCCCCGGGACAGGCGCGGATACGCAGTATTTT TRBV12-3/TRBV12-4 15 TRBJ2-3 many TRBD1
CASTRSDNEQFF TGTGCCAGCACCCGGTCGGACAATGAGCAGTTCTTC TRBV5-5 12 TRBJ2-1 many .
CACGGGSTDTQYF TGTGCGTGCGGCGGAGGGAGCACAGATACGCAGTATTTT TRBV24-1 13 TRBJ2-3 many .
CSARNDAVRGGRDYTF TGCAGTGCTAGAAACGACGCGGTCAGGGGTGGACGCGACTACACCTTC TRBV20-1 16 TRBJ1-2 many .
CASSRKRQSYEQYF TGTGCCAGCAGCCGAAAGAGACAGTCCTACGAGCAGTACTTC TRBV5-6 14 TRBJ2-7 . .
CASSSTVGNRGGYGYTF TGTGCCAGCAGCTCAACCGTGGGGAACAGGGGAGGCTATGGCTACACCTTC TRBV7-9 17 TRBJ1-2 many TRBD1
CASSLEIDTQYF TGTGCCAGCAGCTTAGAGATAGATACGCAGTATTTT TRBV13 12 TRBJ2-3 many .
CAWSGGMNTEAFF TGTGCCTGGAGTGGGGGAATGAACACTGAAGCTTTCTTT TRBV30 13 TRBJ1-1 . .
CASSQDPPFSHVRTDTQYF TGCGCCAGCAGCCAAGATCCCCCTTTCTCCCATGTACGGACAGATACGCAGTATTTT TRBV4-3 19 TRBJ2-3 few .
CASSYKVGFPYEQYF TGTGCCAGCAGTTACAAGGTCGGTTTTCCCTACGAGCAGTACTTC TRBV6-5 15 TRBJ2-7 many .
CASTVPRGTDTQYF TGTGCCAGCACTGTGCCCCGAGGTACAGATACGCAGTATTTT TRBV6-1 14 TRBJ2-3 . .
CASGPGLALHNEQFF TGTGCCAGCGGGCCCGGACTAGCTCTGCACAATGAGCAGTTCTTC TRBV6-1 15 TRBJ2-1 many TRBD2
CSARAPGSGRAGDEQFF TGCAGTGCTAGAGCCCCTGGTAGCGGGAGGGCCGGCGATGAGCAGTTCTTC TRBV20-1 17 TRBJ2-1 . TRBD2
CASSLGRDRGHQPQHF TGTGCCAGCAGTCTTGGCCGGGACAGGGGTCATCAGCCCCAGCATTTT TRBV28 16 TRBJ1-5 many TRBD1
CASSLSGGGETQYF TGTGCCAGCAGCTTATCAGGGGGCGGTGAGACCCAGTACTTC TRBV28 14 TRBJ2-5 many TRBD1
CASSPNDGSYEQYF TGTGCCAGCAGCCCAAACGACGGCTCCTACGAGCAGTACTTC TRBV12-3/TRBV12-4 14 TRBJ2-7 many .
CSASLGVGGTDTQYF TGCAGTGCTAGTTTGGGAGTCGGAGGCACAGATACGCAGTATTTT TRBV20-1 15 TRBJ2-3 . .
CASSLSGRGTSGNEQYF TGTGCCAGCAGCCTCTCCGGTAGAGGGACTAGCGGTAACGAGCAGTACTTC TRBV3-1 17 TRBJ2-7 many TRBD2
CAVGENNQPQHF TGTGCCGTAGGAGAAAATAATCAGCCCCAGCATTTT TRBV28 12 TRBJ1-5 many .
CSVTTTSYEQYF TGCAGTGTCACCACCACGTCCTACGAGCAGTACTTC TRBV20-1 12 TRBJ2-7 many .
CASSYSRLIYNSPLHF TGTGCCAGCAGTTACTCTCGACTAATTTATAATTCACCCCTCCACTTT TRBV6-5 16 TRBJ1-6 . .